This passage covers 26 T cell receptor beta chains from one sample sequenced in a study of cytomegalovirus exposure and HLA in healthy donors. The PCR employed 60 Vbeta primers together with 13 Jbeta primers. Method: immunoSEQ multiplex PCR; TCRdb's copy keeps in-frame clones and lacks some. In the table there are about 240,000 clones, approximately 80% of which are singletons. Material for sequencing was PBMCs. The source of these receptors is an older woman in good health and CMV-seropositive.

This clone was recorded only once. The chain is built from TRBV12-5 and TRBJ2-2; 13 bases fit TRBD2. Trimming removed 5 bases from V and 3 bases from J; junction bases left unmatched: 12. The germline V gene has CDR1 LGHNT and CDR2 FRNRAP. The CDR3 length is 19 residues. The CDR3: CASGPPGLAGYFDTGELFF. The CDR3 DNA is TGTGCTAGTGGTCCACCGGGACTAGCGGGATACTTCGACACCGGGGAGCTGTTTTTT.

This sequence joins TRBV25-1 and TRBJ2-2, with D perhaps matching TRBD2 (6 bases). Germline assignment: CDR1 MGHDK and CDR2 SYGVNS. V was trimmed by 6 bases and J by 3 bases, leaving 11 bases between them. The CDR3 spans 14 residues. CDR3 protein: CASRPASDTGELFF. The CDR3, as DNA: TGTGCCAGCAGACCGGCTAGCGACACCGGGGAGCTGTTTTTT.

The rearrangement joins TRBV5-6 to TRBJ2-1, with 11 bases lining up with TRBD2. The CDR3 consists of 17 residues. After removal of 1 base from V and 4 bases from J, the junction contained 7 bases not matched to a gene. Germline loops: CDR1 SGHDT, CDR2 YYEEEE. CDR3 nucleotides: TGTGCCAGCAGCTTGACTAGCGGGAGAAGAGGATACAATGAGCAGTTCTTC. Translated, it gives CASSLTSGRRGYNEQFF.

The chain is built from TRBV5-1 and TRBJ2-1, with 9 bases identical to TRBD2. The CDR3 is 15 residues long. V gave up 3 bases and J gave up 5 bases; unmatched junction bases: 6. In germline, CDR1 is SGHRS, CDR2 YFSETQ. CDR3 sequence reads: CASSWASGTDNEQFF. In nucleotides, the CDR3 is TGCGCCAGCAGCTGGGCTAGCGGGACCGACAATGAGCAGTTCTTC.

CDR3 coding DNA: TGTGCCAGCAGGGAAGGGACTAGCGGGAGTTTTGTTGAGCAGTTCTTC. Protein product: CASREGTSGSFVEQFF. The chain employs TRBV27 and TRBJ2-1, with 14 bases lining up with TRBD2. The germline V gene encodes CDR1 MNHEY and CDR2 SMNVEV (reference sequence). This CDR3 region has 16 residues. J lost 9 bases, V lost 6 bases, and 10 bases had no gene match.

The chain has TRBV11-2 and TRBJ2-4, with 10 bases fitting TRBD2. This CDR3 has 14 residues. Germline trimming cut 5 bases from V and 10 bases from J; bases unmatched to any gene: 8. CDR1 and CDR2 from the germline V gene are SGHAT and FQNNGV. The chain's CDR3 is CASSGSGRGRIQYF. The CDR3, as DNA: TGTGCCAGCAGCGGCAGCGGGAGGGGAAGAATTCAGTACTTC.

The rearrangement joins TRBV23-1 to TRBJ2-7; possible D gene TRBD1, 5 bases. TRBV23-1 is marked as an open reading frame, function uncertain. The CDR3 is 15 residues long. The ends were cut back, 3 bases at V and 4 bases at J, with 16 bases in the middle. The chain's CDR3 is CASSHKRGHIYEQYF. CDR3 sequence (DNA): TGCGCCAGCAGTCATAAACGTGGACATATTTACGAGCAGTACTTC.

In its sample, this clone was seen once. An end of the junction does not agree with germline; a read error may underlie this. The V call is TRBV28, the J call TRBJ2-5; 9 nucleotides match TRBD1. Germline CDR1 is MDHEN and CDR2 is SYDVKM. CDR3 length: 14 amino acids. The CDR3 reads CASSSGQGQGTQYF. In nucleotides, the CDR3 is TGTGCCAGCAGCTCAGGACAGGGGCAAGGGACCCAGTACTTC.

The chain couples TRBV18 to TRBJ1-4; 10 nucleotides match TRBD1. CDR3 size: 18 residues. Unmatched junction bases numbered 12, after V lost 0 bases and J lost 8 bases. Germline V gene lookup returns CDR1 KGHSH and CDR2 LQKENI. CDR3 sequence reads: CASSPPLTGTGDKEKLFF. The CDR3 DNA follows: TGTGCCAGCTCACCACCTCTCACCGGGACAGGGGACAAGGAAAAACTGTTTTTT.

V is TRBV18 and J is TRBJ2-3; 9 nucleotides align to TRBD2. Germline V gives CDR1 KGHSH, CDR2 LQKENI. The CDR3 is 17 amino acids. Trimming removed 3 bases from V and 1 base from J; junction bases left unmatched: 8. CDR3 loop: CASSPLAGLVGTDTQYF. The DNA of the CDR3 is TGTGCCAGCTCACCGCTAGCGGGACTCGTGGGCACAGATACGCAGTATTTT.

The chain recombines TRBV9 with TRBJ2-1; D is undetermined. There are 13 residues in the CDR3. Germline V CDR1 and CDR2: SGDLS, YYNGEE. V lost 0 bases and J 10 bases, leaving 11 bases between the germline ends. CDR3 protein: CASSVDSRGEQFF. The CDR3, as DNA: TGTGCCAGCAGCGTAGACTCTCGCGGAGAGCAGTTCTTC.

This chain uses TRBV30 with TRBJ2-3; perhaps TRBD2 as D (7 bases). V shed 5 bases and J shed 0 bases, with 12 bases lying between them. Germline-derived CDR1 and CDR2 are GTSNPN and SVGIG (reference sequence). This CDR3 spans 14 amino acids. The CDR3 bases are TGTGCCTGGGCTCGGGGGGCTAGCACAGATACGCAGTATTTT. It codes for CAWARGASTDTQYF.

The genes are TRBV9 and TRBJ1-2; 7 bases match TRBD1. This CDR3 spans 16 amino acids. The junction had 6 bases not matched to a gene; V was cut back by 1 base and J by 0 bases. The germline V gene has CDR1 SGDLS and CDR2 YYNGEE. CDR3 sequence (DNA): TGTGCCAGCAGCGTATCCCCGGACAGGTCTAACTATGGCTACACCTTC. It yields the protein CASSVSPDRSNYGYTF.

V gene TRBV5-6 combines with J gene TRBJ2-5; 7 positions agree with TRBD2. V was pared by 4 bases and J by 2 bases, with 5 bases of the junction left unmatched. Germline V gene lookup returns CDR1 SGHDT and CDR2 YYEEEE. There are 14 residues in the CDR3. The CDR3: CASSRPSGQETQYF. The CDR3 bases are TGTGCCAGCAGCCGGCCTAGCGGACAAGAGACCCAGTACTTC.

This clone was seen once. This chain connects TRBV5-1 to TRBJ2-3; D is unresolved. Germline lookup yields CDR1 SGHRS and CDR2 YFSETQ. The V gene lost 0 bases and the J gene lost 1 base, with 9 bases spanning the gap. The CDR3 runs 15 residues. The CDR3 DNA is TGCGCCAGCAGCTTGGACGGGTCCCGCACAGATACGCAGTATTTT. This codes for CASSLDGSRTDTQYF.

The rearrangement links TRBV12-5 to TRBJ1-1, with 7 bases matching TRBD1. The CDR3 extends over 13 amino acids. V trimming: 4 bases; J trimming: 8 bases; junction bases outside the gene matches: 7. The germline CDR1 and CDR2 sequences are LGHNT and FRNRAP. As DNA, the CDR3 is TGTGCTAGTGGTTGGGACAGTCCAACCGAAGCTTTCTTT. Residues: CASGWDSPTEAFF.

The V gene is TRBV19, the J gene TRBJ1-5; D gene uncertain. Germline V gene lookup returns CDR1 LNHDA and CDR2 SQIVND (reference sequence). Trimming left V 1 base short and J 0 bases short, with 13 bases between. The CDR3 is made up of 17 amino acids. CDR3 DNA sequence: TGTGCCAGTAGTATAGCGAGGGCAGAAGATAGCAATCAGCCCCAGCATTTT. Translation gives CASSIARAEDSNQPQHF.

This rearrangement joins TRBV4-1 to TRBJ1-3; the D gene is possibly TRBD1 (5 bases). V lost 0 bases to trimming and J lost 2 bases, with 14 bases between them. CDR1 and CDR2 (germline): MGHRA, YSYEKL. The CDR3 totals 17 residues. CDR3: CASSQERVQGAGNTIYF. CDR3 coding DNA: TGCGCCAGCAGCCAAGAAAGAGTCCAGGGTGCTGGAAACACCATATATTTT.

The rearrangement links TRBV28 to TRBJ2-1, with 7 bases aligning to TRBD2. The CDR3 contains 16 residues. Germline CDR1 reads MDHEN; CDR2 reads SYDVKM. Trimming at V came to 2 bases and at J to 0 bases, leaving 4 bases not matched to a gene. The chain's CDR3 is CASSLNGGSSYNEQFF. The CDR3 DNA is TGTGCCAGCAGTTTAAACGGGGGGAGCTCCTACAATGAGCAGTTCTTC.

The rearrangement links TRBV5-6 to TRBJ1-2, with TRBD1 matching over 9 bases. The CDR3 runs 14 residues. CDR1 is SGHDT, CDR2 YYEEEE, per germline. Germline trimming cut 3 bases from V and 2 bases from J; bases unmatched to any gene: 2. As DNA, the CDR3 is TGTGCCAGCAGCTACGGACAGGGGAACTATGGCTACACCTTC. This gives the protein CASSYGQGNYGYTF.

The chain joins TRBV18 to TRBJ2-7; a possible D gene is TRBD1 (5 bases). The CDR3 has 15 amino acids. Germline-derived CDR1 and CDR2 are KGHSH and LQKENI. V lost 1 base and J lost 4, with 14 bases in between. This CDR3 is CASSPQNIAGYEQYF. CDR3 nucleotides: TGTGCCAGCTCACCACAAAATATTGCAGGGTACGAGCAGTACTTC.

There are a few counts of this clone. The gene calls are TRBV7-2 and TRBJ2-3; 9 nucleotides line up with TRBD2. J gave up 6 bases and V 7 bases, and 8 bases lay outside the gene matches. Per the germline V gene, CDR1 is SGHTA and CDR2 is FQGNSA. The CDR3 is 14 amino acids. The CDR3 nucleotides are TGTGCCAGCACTATTAGCGGGAGTGCGGATACGCAGTATTTT. Protein sequence: CASTISGSADTQYF.

V gene TRBV5-4 combines with J gene TRBJ1-4; D call uncertain. CDR1 is SGHNT, CDR2 YYREEE, per germline (reference sequence). This CDR3 contains 15 residues. Trimming removed 2 bases at V and 8 bases at J, with 16 bases between. CDR3 sequence (DNA): TGTGCCAGCAGCTTACGGACTCCCTCCGGGGAAAAACTGTTTTTT. It specifies CASSLRTPSGEKLFF.

The V and J genes are TRBV5-1 and TRBJ1-1, with unresolved D. Trimming left V 5 bases short and J 0 bases short, with 5 bases between. The germline V gene has CDR1 SGHRS and CDR2 YFSETQ. The CDR3 consists of 12 residues. Written as DNA, the CDR3 is TGCGCCAGCAGTGAGCTGAACACTGAAGCTTTCTTT. Its translation is CASSELNTEAFF.

This clone was seen more than once but under ten times. This chain connects TRBV10-2 to TRBJ2-5, with 10 bases that match TRBD2. The germline gives CDR1 WSHSY, CDR2 SAAADI. This CDR3 contains 14 residues. Trimming cost V 6 bases and J 3 bases; bases outside gene matches: 4. The CDR3 nucleotides read TGCGCCAGCAGGCGTCTAGCGGGAGAAGAGACCCAGTACTTC. Its protein product is CASRRLAGEETQYF.

The count of this clone is one. The chain combines TRBV11-2 with TRBJ2-7; 8 bases match TRBD2. The V gene's germline CDR1 is SGHAT and CDR2 FQNNGV. J gave up 0 bases and V 5 bases, and 3 bases lay outside the gene matches. This CDR3 is built from 14 residues. Here the CDR3 reads CASSTSGSSYEQYF. The DNA of the CDR3 is TGTGCCAGCAGCACCAGCGGGAGCTCCTACGAGCAGTACTTC.